The present T cell receptor beta chain was sequenced within a study of identical twins. TCRdb analysed the 5' RACE reads with MiXCR anew, one entry per CDR3 protein. The profile shows approximately 600,000 distinct CDR3 sequences, less than 9% of them singletons. With 0 bases clipped from V and 9 bases from J, the junction kept 4 bases outside the gene matches. Per the germline V gene, CDR1 is SGHDN and CDR2 is FVKESK. The CDR3 is 15 amino acids. This clonotype turned up a few times. These data were likewise used in another study, on yellow fever vaccine responses in identical twins.

Sample: PBMCs. V and J are TRBV14 and TRBJ2-7; 14 nucleotides line up with TRBD2. This receptor was obtained from a woman between 18 and 30 years old in good health. DNA of the CDR3: TGTGCCAGCAGCCAAGAGACTAGCGGGAGGGCCGGGCAGTACTTC. It yields the protein CASSQETSGRAGQYF.